The 2 T cell receptor beta chains below come from one sample, sequenced in a study of T cells in Graves' hyperthyroidism and ophthalmopathy. Amplification of TCR beta CDR3 regions used RNA as the template. A set of HTBI primers served as the primers for a first-round RT-PCR of the TCR CDR3. TCRdb re-analysed the multiplex PCR reads in MiXCR, keeping a single row per CDR3 protein. The sample lists 300,000 to 450,000 distinct CDR3 sequences, more than 20% occurring once. Input material: blood. The receptors derive from a man in his forties or fifties with Graves' hyperthyroidism.

The chain is built from TRBV20-1 and TRBJ2-5, with TRBD1 matching over 10 bases. Germline CDR1 DFQATT, CDR2 SNEGSKA (reference sequence). J was trimmed by 5 bases and V by 3 bases; bases with no gene match: 9. The CDR3 length is 15 residues. CDR3 in DNA: TGCAGTGCTAGTGGCGGACAGGGGGAATTGGAGACCCAGTACTTC. It is translated as CSASGGQGELETQYF.

The rearrangement joins TRBV10-2 to TRBJ1-5; D not certain. Trimming stripped 0 bases from V and 5 bases from J, with 8 bases between. Germline-derived CDR1 and CDR2 are WSHSY and SAAADI. CDR3 size: 14 residues. In DNA form, the CDR3 reads TGCGCCAGCAGTGAGTCACGGGGAGATCAGCCCCAGCATTTT. The encoded protein is CASSESRGDQPQHF.